What follows is one TCR beta chain and its context. Its antigen is unidentified. TCRdb's table, derived via immunoSEQ multiplex PCR, lists solely in-frame clones and lacks some. The sample records over 100,000 clones, almost 90% being singletons. CDR1 SGHVS and CDR2 FQNEAQ come from the germline V gene. The V and J ends lost 4 bases and 0 bases respectively, with 9 bases between them. The CDR3 spans 14 residues. The data belong to a study of cytomegalovirus exposure and HLA in healthy donors. The study, taken as a whole, reports: In the 130 or so validation repertoires, a later analysis found that first-cohort TCR clusters tended to co-occur. Most sequenced TCRs were rare (though some public TCRs occurred in many donors).

This clonotype was obtained from a woman younger than 35 in good health and CMV-seronegative. Material: PBMCs. The rearrangement links TRBV7-8 to TRBJ2-5; a possible D gene is TRBD1 (6 bases). For the CDR3, the DNA is TGTGCCAGCAGCTCTTGGACAGACCAAGAGACCCAGTACTTC. Protein product: CASSSWTDQETQYF.